A selection of T cell receptor beta chains follows, all from one sample in a study of Tregs in tolerant kidney transplant recipients. Method: immunoSEQ multiplex PCR; TCRdb's copy keeps in-frame clones and lacks some. The table shows under 100,000 clones, with roughly 92% occurring only once. Sequenced sample: CD8+ T cells from blood. These receptors were taken from a human donor in good health. The conserved cysteine and the conserved F or W are not part of the CDR3 here.

J: TRBJ2-6; V: TRBV2; CDR3: ASIKRDETGANSGANVLT
J: TRBJ1-2; V: TRBV13; CDR3: ASSPTTANYGYT
J: TRBJ1-2; V: TRBV12-5; CDR3: ASGPQTGYYGYT
J: TRBJ1-2; V: TRBV4-1; CDR3: ASSQESSGVLGGYT
J: TRBJ2-7; V: TRBV4-2; CDR3: ASSQETGTSYEQY
J: TRBJ1-1; V: TRBV11-2; CDR3: ASSSPVQGHTEAF
J: TRBJ1-5; V: TRBV6-5; CDR3: ASRVDVNQPQH
J: TRBJ2-6; V: TRBV29-1; CDR3: SVAEGSASGANVLT
J: TRBJ1-5; V: TRBV19; CDR3: ASSIVRQVRGNQPQH
J: TRBJ1-2; V: TRBV30; CDR3: AWRNRGTGYGYT